This T cell receptor (beta chain) was documented in a study of blood T cell repertoires in COVID-19 (TCRdb year 2020). General notes on the study: The collaborator samples originated in the United States, Italy and Spain and spanned the acute and convalescent phases of COVID-19. Subjects who had been exposed to COVID-19, were actively infected with it, or had recovered from it provided the deeply sampled blood TCRbeta repertoires that made up the dataset. The sample metadata nearly always contained a de-identified subject ID, COVID-19 status, age in years and sex. Where available, HLA class I and class II types were taken from metadata supplied by the sample provider and were not determined by assay-based typing. A freely available public database, intended as a resource for researchers studying the immune response to SARS-CoV-2, is where the repertoires were released. The samples were drawn from the first 160 participants of the ongoing ImmuneRACE study and from more than 1,000 subjects provided by 6 global collaborators. The material from the prospective study consisted of cDNA or gDNA derived from T cells, B-cell-depleted T cells, or PBMCs.

TCRbeta CDR3 regions were amplified from genomic DNA by means of the immunoSEQ Assay, a bias-controlled multiplex PCR. Under the source paper's analysis protocol: Within the assay, amplification of reference gene primers was used to estimate how many nucleated cells each sample contained. To quantify the absolute abundance of each unique TCRbeta CDR3 rearrangement, sequence reads were collapsed and filtered. Productive Simpson clonality was computed per sample as the square root of Simpson's diversity index over productive rearrangements. The clones in this table, taken by TCRdb from immuneACCESS, are in-frame only. Not every clone is retained; where verified, under half of the shortfall comes from an unresolved V gene, and the cause of the rest is unknown. That table supplies the V and J calls and clone size; D and trimming were determined from the DNA. This sample comprises about 400,000 clones, roughly 85% of them detected only once. Clones ranked in the top ten supply under 2.5% of the sample.

With respect to this clone: The specificity of this receptor is unknown. Base qualities were left out, and no much larger clone turns up one base away.

The full study reports these points: Clinical and demographic metadata were provided uncurated, with the amount varying by source and participant.

In the prospective study, participants were 18 to 89 years old, resided in about two dozen geographic areas of the United States, and were enrolled through a virtual design. In the prospective study, cohorts were assigned on the basis of participant-reported clinical history obtained from a screening survey and a study questionnaire. Mobile phlebotomists in the prospective study collected whole blood, serum and a nasopharyngeal or oropharyngeal swab from every participant. Additional blood draws and questionnaires over an approximately two-month period could optionally be provided by prospective study participants. Before DNA extraction, prospective study blood samples were shipped either frozen or at room temperature. CDR1 and CDR2 were assigned from the germline V gene as LGHNA and YSLEER. The CDR3 numbers 18 residues from cysteine through phenylalanine. Only the CDR3 region is kept as DNA, spanning 54 bases read in frame from base 1. V is shortened by 0 bases, J by 9 bases, and the region joining them spans 21 bases.

Sample: PBMCs or T cells enriched from blood (not recorded which). The TCR sequence derives from a woman aged 18-30 years with acute COVID-19. The sequence links TRBV4-3 to TRBJ1-6; TRBD1 is a weak D gene call, 6 bases matching. The CDR3 region has the sequence CASSQDNRATSIRSPLHF. The DNA is TGCGCCAGCAGCCAAGATAACAGGGCGACGTCTATTCGTTCACCCCTCCACTTT.